This TCR beta chain derives from a study of metastatic and nonmetastatic thyroid tumors. All patients were untreated before thyroid surgery. This clone was seen a few times. Germline-derived CDR1 and CDR2 are DFQATT and SNEGSKA (reference sequence). V gave up 3 bases and J gave up 3 bases, with 4 bases separating them. The CDR3 contains 11 residues. TCRdb re-analyzed the PCR reads through MiXCR. The data contain around 30,000 clones, 4% to 5% of them seen just once; the ten biggest clones take up under 25%. The sequence was obtained from a female donor with papillary thyroid cancer or a benign thyroid nodule (not recorded which). Some clones in this sample may be carry-over from other donors' samples. The material sequenced was blood. The rearrangement uses TRBV20-1 and TRBJ2-3, with D hard to call. DNA for the CDR3: TGCAGTGCTAGGTTTACAGATACGCAGTATTTT. Amino acid sequence: CSARFTDTQYF.